The 16 T cell receptor beta chains below come from one sample, sequenced in a study of response to subunit inactivated influenza vaccine. One entry per CDR3 protein results from TCRdb running MiXCR on the RT-PCR reads. The table includes about 520,000 distinct CDR3 sequences, 6.5% to 8% detected once. Sequenced material: PBMCs from blood, taken roughly 24 months after vaccination. Receptors were obtained from a man between 50 and 75 years old who received an inactivated influenza vaccine.

The chain couples TRBV4-2 to TRBJ1-4; D is ambiguous. Germline CDR1 reads LGHNA; CDR2 reads YNFKEQ. The length of the CDR3 is 15 residues. Trimming took off 1 base at V and 8 bases at J, with 14 bases between the two ends. The CDR3 nucleotides are TGTGCCAGCAGCCAAGGAAGGGCAACTGCCGAAAAACTGTTTTTT. As protein: CASSQGRATAEKLFF.

Concerning this clonotype: A read error may explain this, as a much larger clone is one base away. This sequence joins TRBV4-3 and TRBJ1-2, with unresolved D. The V end lost 0 bases, the J end lost 6 bases, and 11 bases lay between the germline ends. The CDR3 extends over 14 amino acids. The germline gives CDR1 LGHNA, CDR2 YSLEER. The DNA for the CDR3 is TGCGCCAGCAGCCAAGACCCCTCGGGCCATGGCTACACCTTC. Its translation: CASSQDPSGHGYTF.

This clonotype was detected a few times. The chain joins TRBV20-1 to TRBJ2-3; D unresolved. The germline V and J ends were trimmed by 1 base and 0 bases, with 8 bases remaining between them. Germline V lookup: CDR1 DFQATT, CDR2 SNEGSKA (reference sequence). The CDR3 is 14 residues long. The CDR3 DNA reads TGCAGTGCTAGAGTTGTCTATAGCACAGATACGCAGTATTTT. Amino acid sequence: CSARVVYSTDTQYF.

In its sample, this clonotype was seen many times. The chain employs TRBV6-2 or TRBV6-3 and TRBJ1-2; tentatively, D is TRBD1 (6 bases). Germline V gene data show CDR1 as MNHEY and CDR2 as SVGEGT. Between the trimmed V and J ends, which lost 6 bases and 5 bases, there was a span of 19 bases. The CDR3 runs 15 residues. The DNA of the CDR3 is TGTGCCAGCAGCCCCCCCGGGACAAGGACATATGGCTACACCTTC. Its protein product is CASSPPGTRTYGYTF.

This clonotype was found a few times. The chain carries TRBV6-1 and TRBJ1-2, with a possible D match to TRBD1 (6 bases). V was trimmed by 4 bases and J by 6 bases, leaving 15 bases between them. The germline V gene has CDR1 MNHNS and CDR2 SASEGT. The CDR3 is made up of 14 amino acids. In DNA, the CDR3 is TGTGCCAGCAGTGGAATTCCAGGGGAAGATGGCTACACCTTC. This gives the protein CASSGIPGEDGYTF.

This clonotype was detected many times. V and J are TRBV7-2 and TRBJ2-5; 14 nucleotides match TRBD2. Germline V gene lookup returns CDR1 SGHTA and CDR2 FQGNSA. The CDR3 length is 15 residues. Trimming at V came to 3 bases and at J to 4 bases, leaving 1 base not matched to a gene. The CDR3 nucleotides read TGTGCCAGCAGCTTTGGACTAGCGGGAGGAGAGACCCAGTACTTC. Translated, it gives CASSFGLAGGETQYF.

This clonotype was observed at least ten times. J is TRBJ2-1 and V is TRBV7-8; TRBD1 aligns across 9 bases. The CDR3 contains 15 residues. CDR1 is SGHVS and CDR2 is FQNEAQ in the germline V gene. V lost 5 bases and J lost 9; bases outside the gene matches: 11. The CDR3 bases are TGTGCCAGCAGCCCGACAGGGGGATGGGCAGTTGAGCAGTTCTTC. It yields the protein CASSPTGGWAVEQFF.

This chain uses TRBV4-3 with TRBJ2-5; no clear D gene. The CDR3 is 16 residues long. The germline gives CDR1 LGHNA, CDR2 YSLEER. V dropped 1 base and J dropped 5 bases, with 17 bases sitting between them. The CDR3 coding sequence is TGCGCCAGCAGCCAAGGCCTCCCCTGGCGTGGGGAGACCCAGTACTTC. It translates to CASSQGLPWRGETQYF.

This clonotype was seen more than once but under ten times. This rearrangement joins TRBV5-1 to TRBJ2-2; D gene unclear. From germline, CDR1 is SGHRS and CDR2 YFSETQ. The CDR3 is 14 amino acids. With 5 bases removed from V and 1 base from J, the gap between germline ends came to 9 bases. CDR3 sequence reads: CASRREWNTGELFF. The CDR3 DNA reads as TGCGCCAGCAGGCGAGAGTGGAACACCGGGGAGCTGTTTTTT.

The rearrangement joins TRBV28 to TRBJ1-5, with D unresolved. The CDR3 length is 14 residues. Looked up from germline, CDR1 is MDHEN and CDR2 is SYDVKM. V lost 3 bases, J lost 6 bases, and 12 bases lay in between. As DNA, the CDR3 is TGTGCCAGCAGTTTTGATCGCAACAGTCAGCCCCAGCATTTT. Translation: CASSFDRNSQPQHF. Full variable domain (remainder filled in from reference TRBV28 and TRBJ1-5): DVKVTQSSRYLVKRTGEKVFLECVQDMDHENMFWYRQDPGLGLRLIYFSYDVKMKEKGDIPEGYSVSREKKERFSLILESASTNQTSMYLCASSFDRNSQPQHFGDGTRLSIL.

This clonotype has ten or more counts. The chain combines TRBV6-5 with TRBJ1-2, with 7 bases lining up with TRBD1. The V gene's germline CDR1 is MNHEY and CDR2 SVGAGI. CDR3 size: 17 residues. Germline trimming cut 0 bases from V and 0 bases from J; bases unmatched to any gene: 7. The CDR3 DNA sequence: TGTGCCAGCAGTTACTCGGGGGCGACAGGGTCTAACTATGGCTACACCTTC. It translates to CASSYSGATGSNYGYTF.

This clonotype was picked up many times. The chain links TRBV10-2 to TRBJ2-5; D is possibly TRBD1 or TRBD2 (6 bases each). Deletions cut 7 bases from V and 5 bases from J, with 11 bases between. The CDR3 contains 12 residues. The germline gives CDR1 WSHSY, CDR2 SAAADI. The CDR3 protein is CASKQGLETQYF. The DNA for the CDR3 is TGCGCCAGCAAACAGGGACTGGAGACCCAGTACTTC.

This clonotype was detected only a few times. The chain couples TRBV10-3 to TRBJ2-1; 10 nucleotides match TRBD1. Germline CDR1 reads ENHRY; CDR2 reads SYGVKD. The CDR3 sequence is 16 residues long. Germline trimming cut 4 bases from V and 7 bases from J; bases unmatched to any gene: 10. CDR3 bases: TGTGCCATCAGTGTGTTACCGGGACAGGGGAGAAATGAGCAGTTCTTC. This sequence encodes CAISVLPGQGRNEQFF.

A few counts support this clonotype. This chain joins TRBV4-1 and TRBJ2-7; the match to TRBD1 covers 9 bases. The CDR3 extends over 14 amino acids. With V trimmed by 3 bases and J by 2 bases, 2 bases remained unmatched. Germline CDR1 and CDR2: MGHRA and YSYEKL. DNA of the CDR3: TGCGCCAGCAGCCAGACAGGGGGGACCTACGAGCAGTACTTC. This codes for CASSQTGGTYEQYF.

This clonotype was picked up many times. This chain links TRBV3-1 with TRBJ1-1; D gene unclear. The CDR3 has 14 residues. Germline V CDR1 and CDR2: LGHDT, YNNKEL (reference sequence). Trimming took off 0 bases at V and 0 bases at J, with 5 bases between the two ends. The DNA of the CDR3 is TGTGCCAGCAGCCAAGAGACGATGAACACTGAAGCTTTCTTT. It encodes CASSQETMNTEAFF.

This chain uses TRBV29-1 with TRBJ2-1, with 15 bases that match TRBD2. With V trimmed by 4 bases and J by 3 bases, 7 bases remained unmatched. The CDR3 totals 17 residues. Germline V gene data show CDR1 as SQVTM and CDR2 as ANQGSEA. CDR3 in DNA: TGCAGCGTTGTGGTCAGGACTAGCGGGGGGGACTACAATGAGCAGTTCTTC. Its protein product is CSVVVRTSGGDYNEQFF.